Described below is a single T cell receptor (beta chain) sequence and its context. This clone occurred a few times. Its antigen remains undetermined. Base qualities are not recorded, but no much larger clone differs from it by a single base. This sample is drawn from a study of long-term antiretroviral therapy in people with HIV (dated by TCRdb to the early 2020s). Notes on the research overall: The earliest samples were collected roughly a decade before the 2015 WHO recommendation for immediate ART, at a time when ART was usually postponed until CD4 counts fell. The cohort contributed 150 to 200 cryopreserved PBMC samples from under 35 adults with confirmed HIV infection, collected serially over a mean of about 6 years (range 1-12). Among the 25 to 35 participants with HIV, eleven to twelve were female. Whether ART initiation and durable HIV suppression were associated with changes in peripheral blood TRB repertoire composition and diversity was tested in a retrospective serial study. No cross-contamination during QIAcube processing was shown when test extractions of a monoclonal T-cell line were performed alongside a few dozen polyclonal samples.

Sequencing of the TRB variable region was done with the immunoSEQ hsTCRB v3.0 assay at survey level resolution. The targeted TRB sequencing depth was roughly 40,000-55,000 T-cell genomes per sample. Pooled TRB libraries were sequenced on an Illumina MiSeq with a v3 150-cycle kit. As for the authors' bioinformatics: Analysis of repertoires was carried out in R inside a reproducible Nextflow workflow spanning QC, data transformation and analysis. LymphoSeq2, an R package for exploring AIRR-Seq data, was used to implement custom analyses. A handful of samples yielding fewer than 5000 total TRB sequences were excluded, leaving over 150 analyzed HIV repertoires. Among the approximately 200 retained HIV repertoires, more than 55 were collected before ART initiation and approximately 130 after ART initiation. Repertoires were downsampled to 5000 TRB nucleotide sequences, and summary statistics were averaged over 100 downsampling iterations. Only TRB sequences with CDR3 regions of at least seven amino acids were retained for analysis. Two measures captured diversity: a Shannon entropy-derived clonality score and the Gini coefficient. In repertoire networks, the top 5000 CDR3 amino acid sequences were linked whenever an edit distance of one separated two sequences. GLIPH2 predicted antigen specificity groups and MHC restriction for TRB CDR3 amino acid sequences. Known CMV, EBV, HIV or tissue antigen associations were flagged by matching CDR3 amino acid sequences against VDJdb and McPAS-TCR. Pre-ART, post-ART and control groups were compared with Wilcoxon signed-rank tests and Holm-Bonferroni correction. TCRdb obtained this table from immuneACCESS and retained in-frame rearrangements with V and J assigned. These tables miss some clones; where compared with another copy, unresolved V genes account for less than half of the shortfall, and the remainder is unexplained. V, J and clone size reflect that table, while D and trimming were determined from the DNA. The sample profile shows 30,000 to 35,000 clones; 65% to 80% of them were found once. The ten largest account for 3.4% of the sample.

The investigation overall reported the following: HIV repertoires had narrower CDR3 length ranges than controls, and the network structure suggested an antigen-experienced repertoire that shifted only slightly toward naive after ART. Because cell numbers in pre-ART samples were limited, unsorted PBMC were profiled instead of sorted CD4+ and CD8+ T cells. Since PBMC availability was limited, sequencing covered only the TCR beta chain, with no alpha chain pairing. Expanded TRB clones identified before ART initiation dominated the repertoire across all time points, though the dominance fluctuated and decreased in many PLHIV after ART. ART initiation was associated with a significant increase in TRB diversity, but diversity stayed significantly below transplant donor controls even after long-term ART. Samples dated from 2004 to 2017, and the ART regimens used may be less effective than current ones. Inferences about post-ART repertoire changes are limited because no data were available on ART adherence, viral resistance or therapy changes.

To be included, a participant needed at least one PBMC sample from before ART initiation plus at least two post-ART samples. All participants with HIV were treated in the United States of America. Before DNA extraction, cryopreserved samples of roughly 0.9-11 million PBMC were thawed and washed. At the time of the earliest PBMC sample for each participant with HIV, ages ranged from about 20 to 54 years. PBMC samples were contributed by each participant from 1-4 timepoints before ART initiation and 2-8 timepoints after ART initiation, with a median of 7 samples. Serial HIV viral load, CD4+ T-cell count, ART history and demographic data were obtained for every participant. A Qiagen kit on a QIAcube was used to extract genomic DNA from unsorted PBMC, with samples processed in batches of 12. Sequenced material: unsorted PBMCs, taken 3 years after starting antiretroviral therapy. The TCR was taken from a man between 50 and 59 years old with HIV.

The CDR3 reads as follows: CASRPIQGRNQPQHF. Read as DNA, the sequence is TGTGCCAGCAGGCCTATACAGGGGCGAAATCAGCCCCAGCATTTT. In this chain, TRBV2 is recombined with TRBJ1-5; a stretch of 7 junction bases matches TRBD1. The CDR3 contains 15 residues, cysteine and phenylalanine counted. CDR3 DNA is the only sequence kept; it has 45 bases, read in frame from the first base. Trimmed from V: 6 bases; trimmed from J: 4 bases; junction bases lacking a gene match: 9. Based on the germline V gene, the CDR1 and CDR2 sequences are SNHLY and FYNNEI.